The 24 T cell receptor beta chains below come from one sample, sequenced in a study of cytomegalovirus exposure and HLA in healthy donors. The PCR made use of 60 Vbeta and 13 Jbeta primers. Method: immunoSEQ multiplex PCR; TCRdb's copy keeps in-frame clones and lacks some. The table has approximately 140,000 clones, approximately 71% seen once. Input material: PBMCs. These receptors were obtained from a woman aged 60-75 years in good health and CMV-seronegative.

This clone was detected a few times. This chain links TRBV5-1 with TRBJ1-2, with TRBD1 matching over 8 bases. The J segment lost 4 bases and the V segment lost 0 bases, leaving 8 bases of the junction unmatched. CDR3 length: 16 amino acids. Germline V lookup: CDR1 SGHRS, CDR2 YFSETQ. CDR3 protein: CASSLAPGQDSYGYTF. CDR3 sequence (DNA): TGCGCCAGCAGCTTGGCCCCGGGACAGGATTCCTATGGCTACACCTTC. Supplemented by reference TRBV5-1 and TRBJ1-2, the full variable domain reads KAGVTQTPRYLIKTRGQQVTLSCSPISGHRSVSWYQQTPGQGLQFLFEYFSETQRNKGNFPGRFSGRQFSNSRSEMNVSTLELGDSALYLCASSLAPGQDSYGYTFGSGTRLTVV.

This clone was observed once. The CDR3 region is CASSFDLSRAQYF. CDR3 coding DNA: TGTGCCAGTAGTTTTGACCTGAGCAGGGCCCAGTACTTC. The gene calls are TRBV19 and TRBJ2-5; D is possibly TRBD1 (5 bases). V lost 5 bases to trimming and J lost 9 bases, with 16 bases between them. The CDR3 has 13 residues. Germline CDR1 and CDR2: LNHDA and SQIVND (reference sequence).

V gene TRBV18 combines with J gene TRBJ2-1; the match to TRBD1 covers 10 bases. In germline, CDR1 is KGHSH, CDR2 LQKENI. The length of the CDR3 is 15 residues. J gave up 7 bases and V 0 bases, and 3 bases lay outside the gene matches. CDR3 DNA: TGTGCCAGCTCACCACCGGGACAGGGGCTGAATGAGCAGTTCTTC. Translating it yields CASSPPGQGLNEQFF.

This chain links TRBV7-3 with TRBJ2-2; D remains ambiguous. The germline gives CDR1 SGHTA, CDR2 FQGTGA. Trimming left V 1 base short and J 5 bases short, with 11 bases between. The CDR3 loop spans 15 amino acids. CDR3 DNA sequence: TGTGCCAGCAGCTTAAACTCGCCCCCAACCGGGGAGCTGTTTTTT. This sequence encodes CASSLNSPPTGELFF.

The chain uses TRBV27 and TRBJ1-3, with D maybe TRBD1 (6 bases). Germline V lookup: CDR1 MNHEY, CDR2 SMNVEV (reference sequence). V was shortened by 5 bases and J by 4 bases, with 12 bases between the two germline ends. The CDR3 has 14 residues. CDR3 DNA sequence: TGTGCCAGCAGTACACAGGGTTTAGGAAACACCATATATTTT. Protein sequence: CASSTQGLGNTIYF.

The V and J genes are TRBV9 and TRBJ2-2, with 9 positions matching TRBD2. The CDR3 is 16 amino acids. Trimming cost V 5 bases and J 2 bases; bases outside gene matches: 7. Germline lookup yields CDR1 SGDLS and CDR2 YYNGEE. The CDR3, as DNA: TGTGCCAGCAGGGATAGCGGGGGCTTCAACACCGGGGAGCTGTTTTTT. This codes for CASRDSGGFNTGELFF.

The chain uses TRBV29-1 and TRBJ1-4; 7 nucleotides line up with TRBD1. Trimming cost V 1 base and J 15 bases; bases outside gene matches: 11. This CDR3 comprises 13 residues. Looked up from germline, CDR1 is SQVTM and CDR2 is ANQGSEA. The CDR3 spells CSVEGQGGRSLFF. CDR3 DNA sequence: TGCAGCGTTGAAGGGCAGGGGGGCCGAAGTTTGTTTTTT.

The chain uses TRBV2 and TRBJ2-1; D is uncertain. Trimming removed 6 bases at V and 3 bases at J, with 3 bases between. CDR3 length equals 11 residues. CDR1 and CDR2 from the germline V gene are SNHLY and FYNNEI. CDR3 bases: TGTGCCAGCAGCAGCTACAATGAGCAGTTCTTC. Amino acid sequence: CASSSYNEQFF.

The genes are TRBV19 and TRBJ1-2; tentatively, D is TRBD1 (6 bases). Between the trimmed V and J ends, which lost 1 base and 2 bases, there was a span of 11 bases. Germline lookup yields CDR1 LNHDA and CDR2 SQIVND (reference sequence). This CDR3 has 15 residues. Here the CDR3 reads CASSIGTDRNYGYTF. The CDR3 coding sequence is TGTGCCAGTAGTATAGGGACAGACAGGAACTATGGCTACACCTTC.

In this sample, this clone turned up a few times. This chain uses TRBV27 with TRBJ2-3; 10 bases align to TRBD2. The V gene's germline CDR1 is MNHEY and CDR2 SMNVEV (reference sequence). The V segment lost 5 bases and the J segment 6 bases; nucleotides outside the gene matches: 5. This CDR3 has 14 amino acids. The CDR3 DNA sequence: TGTGCCAGCAGTCCACGTAGCGGGGGGGATACGCAGTATTTT. Residues: CASSPRSGGDTQYF.

The rearrangement uses TRBV30 and TRBJ1-5; TRBD1 aligns across 7 bases. CDR3 length: 17 amino acids. The V gene end was trimmed by 1 base and the J gene end by 2 bases; junction bases not matched to a gene: 11. Germline CDR1 is GTSNPN and CDR2 is SVGIG (reference sequence). CDR3 sequence (DNA): TGTGCCTGGAGTGAGAGCGTAGGGGGCAGAGGCAATCAGCCCCAGCATTTT. This sequence encodes CAWSESVGGRGNQPQHF.

This chain links TRBV5-6 with TRBJ1-1, with unresolved D. In germline, CDR1 is SGHDT, CDR2 YYEEEE. V gave up 5 bases and J gave up 1 base, with 9 bases separating them. The CDR3 extends over 13 amino acids. CDR3 sequence: CASSSTRNTEAFF. The CDR3 region has the DNA TGTGCCAGCAGTTCTACGAGGAACACTGAAGCTTTCTTT. Full variable domain (remainder filled in from reference TRBV5-6 and TRBJ1-1): DAGVTQSPTHLIKTRGQQVTLRCSPKSGHDTVSWYQQALGQGPQFIFQYYEEEERQRGNFPDRFSGHQFPNYSSELNVNALLLGDSALYLCASSSTRNTEAFFGQGTRLTVV.

In nucleotides, the CDR3 is TGTGCCAGCAGTTTCGGGAGGGGATGGGGACTAGCGGGACCCGGGGAGCTGTTTTTT. Encoded protein: CASSFGRGWGLAGPGELFF. V usage is TRBV27 and J usage is TRBJ2-2; 13 bases match TRBD2. There are 19 residues in the CDR3. Germline CDR1 reads MNHEY; CDR2 reads SMNVEV (reference sequence). J was trimmed by 6 bases and V by 3 bases; bases with no gene match: 13.

The rearrangement links TRBV19 to TRBJ1-5; 8 positions match TRBD1. Germline trimming cut 2 bases from V and 4 bases from J; bases unmatched to any gene: 1. CDR3 length: 14 residues. Germline values: CDR1 LNHDA, CDR2 SQIVND (reference sequence). In DNA, the CDR3 is TGTGCCAGTAGTATATGGACAGGGAATCAGCCCCAGCATTTT. This encodes CASSIWTGNQPQHF.

A note on this clone: At one end the junction does not follow the germline gene, possibly because of a read error. This sequence joins TRBV6-6 and TRBJ2-5, with 8 bases that match TRBD1. This CDR3 contains 13 residues. Germline V gene lookup returns CDR1 MNHNY and CDR2 SVGAGI (reference sequence). CDR3 loop: CAGSFRGLETQYF. CDR3 coding DNA: TGTGCCGGCAGTTTCAGGGGGCTCGAGACCCAGTACTTC.

This clone was observed once. The chain carries TRBV4-2 and TRBJ2-4, with 9 bases identical to TRBD2. Germline loops: CDR1 LGHNA, CDR2 YNFKEQ. V trimming: 0 bases; J trimming: 2 bases; junction bases outside the gene matches: 14. This CDR3 spans 20 amino acids. CDR3 DNA sequence: TGTGCCAGCAGCCAAGATAAAGCTAGCGGGAACCGAGGCTCCAAAAACATTCAGTACTTC. It yields the protein CASSQDKASGNRGSKNIQYF.

This chain joins TRBV6-1 and TRBJ1-1; the D gene is possibly TRBD1 (5 bases). Trimming took 6 bases from V and 1 from J, leaving 15 bases between them. CDR3 length equals 15 residues. Germline lookup yields CDR1 MNHNS and CDR2 SASEGT. This CDR3 reads CASRYLAGENTEAFF. As DNA, the CDR3 is TGTGCCAGCAGATACCTGGCGGGGGAGAACACTGAAGCTTTCTTT.

This chain joins TRBV18 and TRBJ1-2; possibly TRBD1 for D (5 bases). Germline V lookup: CDR1 KGHSH, CDR2 LQKENI. The CDR3 runs 13 residues. The V and J ends lost 6 bases and 2 bases respectively, with 10 bases between them. CDR3 sequence (DNA): TGTGCCAGCTCCCAGGGTGACAACTATGGCTACACCTTC. Translating gives CASSQGDNYGYTF.

The CDR3 region is CATTDRFWGEQYF. The CDR3 DNA follows: TGTGCCACCACGGACAGGTTTTGGGGCGAGCAGTACTTC. The chain links TRBV28 to TRBJ2-7, with 7 bases fitting TRBD1. Per germline, CDR1 MDHEN and CDR2 SYDVKM. The length of the CDR3 is 13 residues. Losses at the gene ends were 10 bases for V and 6 bases for J; bases not matched to a gene: 12. The whole variable domain, remainder taken from reference TRBV28 and TRBJ2-7, is DVKVTQSSRYLVKRTGEKVFLECVQDMDHENMFWYRQDPGLGLRLIYFSYDVKMKEKGDIPEGYSVSREKKERFSLILESASTNQTSMYLCATTDRFWGEQYFGPGTRLTVT.

On this clone: One end of the junction is discordant with germline, which a read error may explain. V and J are TRBV30 and TRBJ2-3; D possibly corresponds to TRBD1 (7 bases). Germline-derived CDR1 and CDR2 are GTSNPN and SVGIG (reference sequence). There are 16 residues in the CDR3. The CDR3 DNA follows: TGTGCCTGGAGAGGGGGGACAGTATATACCACAGATGCGCAGTATTTT. Translating it yields CAWRGGTVYTTDAQYF.

The chain couples TRBV19 to TRBJ2-3; D call uncertain. Germline CDR1 is LNHDA and CDR2 is SQIVND (reference sequence). Trimming took off 6 bases at V and 0 bases at J, with 10 bases between the two ends. The CDR3 is 14 residues long. Here the CDR3 DNA reads TGTGCCAGTAGGATACAGTCTAGCACAGATACGCAGTATTTT. Amino acids: CASRIQSSTDTQYF.

The chain recombines TRBV19 with TRBJ2-1; D perhaps matches TRBD2 (6 bases). V shed 10 bases and J shed 10 bases, with 23 bases lying between them. The CDR3 totals 14 residues. Germline-derived CDR1 and CDR2 are LNHDA and SQIVND (reference sequence). CDR3 DNA: TGTGCCATCCAGTCCCGGGACTTATTCCTCGAGCAGTTCTTC. Translation gives CAIQSRDLFLEQFF.

This chain joins TRBV5-1 and TRBJ2-1; a weak D match, TRBD1 (7 bases). The CDR3 loop spans 17 amino acids. Per germline, CDR1 SGHRS and CDR2 YFSETQ. V dropped 1 base and J dropped 6 bases, with 20 bases sitting between them. As DNA, the CDR3 is TGCGCCAGCAGCTTGCCGGGGCCAGGGGGGATGGTCAATGAGCAGTTCTTC. Protein: CASSLPGPGGMVNEQFF.

This clone appeared once. The chain uses TRBV29-1 and TRBJ2-2, with D perhaps TRBD1 (6 bases). Per germline, CDR1 SQVTM and CDR2 ANQGSEA. CDR3 length equals 13 residues. Deletions cut 5 bases from V and 2 bases from J, with 9 bases between. The CDR3 reads CSVLQGNTGELFF. The CDR3 DNA reads as TGCAGCGTTTTACAGGGCAACACCGGGGAGCTGTTTTTT.